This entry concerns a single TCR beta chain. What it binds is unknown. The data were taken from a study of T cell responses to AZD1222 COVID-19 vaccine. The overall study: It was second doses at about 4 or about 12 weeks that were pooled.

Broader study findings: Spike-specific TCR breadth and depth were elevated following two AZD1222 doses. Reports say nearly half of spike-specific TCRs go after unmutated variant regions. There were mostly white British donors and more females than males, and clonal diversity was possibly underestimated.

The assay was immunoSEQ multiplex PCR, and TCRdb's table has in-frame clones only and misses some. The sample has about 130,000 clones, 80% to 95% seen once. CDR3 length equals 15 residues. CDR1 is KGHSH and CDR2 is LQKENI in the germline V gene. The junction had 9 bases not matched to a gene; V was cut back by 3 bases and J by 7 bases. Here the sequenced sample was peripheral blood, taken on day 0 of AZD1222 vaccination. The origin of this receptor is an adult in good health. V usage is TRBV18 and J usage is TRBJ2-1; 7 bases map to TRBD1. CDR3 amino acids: CASSPGRTGVNEQFF. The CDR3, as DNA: TGTGCCAGCTCACCGGGGAGAACAGGGGTGAATGAGCAGTTCTTC.